The TCR beta chain described here comes from a study of T cell repertoires in cytomegalovirus infection. For the study at large: Well-studied HLA-B-restricted epitopes and recently identified HLA-C-restricted epitopes of CMV were both used in the study. Carrying CMV and the relevant HLA type showed in public TCR beta signatures. Findings and caveats of the study: Ex vivo, HLA-C-restricted CMV-specific TCR beta clonotypes prevailed over the rest of the response. Summed frequency of public TCR beta families distinguished CMV carriers with the relevant HLA.

V was trimmed by 6 bases and J by 1 base, leaving 9 bases between them. The CDR3 has 14 amino acids. Germline CDR1 reads ENHRY; CDR2 reads SYGVKD. TCRdb ran MiXCR on the reads and lists one entry per CDR3 protein. The table lists around 900,000 distinct CDR3 sequences, approximately 32% of them singletons, with around an eighth in the top ten. In the case of this clonotype: The antigen remains undetermined.

V is TRBV10-3 and J is TRBJ2-2; D might be TRBD1 (5 bases). The source is a human donor in good health (CMV status not recorded). Some clones in this sample may be carry-over from other donors' samples. Material: cultured CD8+ T cells from PBMCs, obtained from culture after CMV antigen stimulation. The CDR3 spells CAISHRKNTGELFF. The CDR3, as DNA: TGTGCCATCAGCCACAGGAAGAACACCGGGGAGCTGTTTTTT.